A selection of T cell receptor beta chains follows, all from one sample in a study of HIV-infected patients and healthy controls. Each CDR3 protein is one row after TCRdb ran MiXCR on the 5' RACE reads. The table lists about 18,000 distinct CDR3 sequences, 9% to 15% of them singletons, with roughly 10% in the top ten. What was sequenced was blood. Every receptor here comes from an adult in good health. Each CDR3 is given with its conserved first and last residue. A D gene is named only where the DNA matches it firmly. Clone size appears in some rows only: once, few, many, or a class for an expanded clone.

size,V,J,D,DNA,CDR3
many,TRBV10-3,TRBJ2-1,-,TGTGCCATCAGTGAGGGGGGGCAGTTCTTC,CAISEGGQFF
many,TRBV29-1,TRBJ1-1,-,TGCAGCGCTCTGAACACTGAAGCTTTCTTT,CSALNTEAFF
many,TRBV7-3,TRBJ2-7,TRBD1,TGTGCCAGCAGCGCGGAGGACAGGGACGAGCAGTACTTC,CASSAEDRDEQYF
many,TRBV10-3,TRBJ2-5,-,TGTGCCATCAGACCGGGACCCCGGGCCACGGAGACCCAGTACTTC,CAIRPGPRATETQYF
many,TRBV7-2,TRBJ2-1,-,TGTGCCAGCAGCTTAGACAGGTCTTGGCGATTTCTCCATGAGCAGTTCTTC,CASSLDRSWRFLHEQFF
-,TRBV6-2/TRBV6-3,TRBJ1-5,TRBD1,TGTGCCAGCAGTAAACAGGGGGCGAAAGGTAATCAGCCCCAGCATTTT,CASSKQGAKGNQPQHF
many,TRBV7-2,TRBJ1-1,-,TGTGCCAGCAGCTTGGTGACAGGCCCTGAAGCTTTCTTT,CASSLVTGPEAFF
-,TRBV2,TRBJ1-1,-,TGTGCCAGCACCCCCACGGGGAACATGAACACTGAAGCTTTCTTT,CASTPTGNMNTEAFF
many,TRBV4-2,TRBJ2-5,-,TGTGCCAGCAGCCAAGATTGGGTCGGGGCCCCAGAGAATAGCCAGTACTTC,CASSQDWVGAPENSQYF
once,TRBV4-3,TRBJ2-7,-,TGCGCCAGCAGCCCCAGGTGGGGGCCTTCCTACGAGCAGTACTTC,CASSPRWGPSYEQYF
many,TRBV7-2,TRBJ2-3,TRBD1,TGTGCCAGCAGCCGGGACAGGGAGACAGATACGCAGTATTTT,CASSRDRETDTQYF
-,TRBV6-5,TRBJ1-1,-,TGTGCCAGCAGTTACTCGGAATATCGGGTTACTGAAGCTTTCTTT,CASSYSEYRVTEAFF
many,TRBV6-5,TRBJ2-7,-,TGTGCCAGCAGTTCACAGGGTGCGTCCTACGAGCAGTACTTC,CASSSQGASYEQYF
few,TRBV5-1,TRBJ1-2,-,TGCGCCAGCAGCTTGGACGCAGGGGAAAACTACTATGGCTACACCTTC,CASSLDAGENYYGYTF
medium-sized,TRBV18,TRBJ1-4,-,TGTGCCAGCTCACCCAGGACGTCTGAAAAACTGTTTTTT,CASSPRTSEKLFF
many,TRBV19,TRBJ2-7,-,TGTGCCAGTAGCATCCGGGACTCCGGCCCCTACGAGCAGTACTTC,CASSIRDSGPYEQYF
many,TRBV10-3,TRBJ2-5,-,TGTGCCATCAGCAGGTGGGGCGAAGAGACCCAGTACTTC,CAISRWGEETQYF
few,TRBV5-6,TRBJ1-1,-,TGTGCCAGCAGCTTGCAGGGCGCACTCACTGAAGCTTTCTTT,CASSLQGALTEAFF
many,TRBV29-1,TRBJ2-5,-,TGCAGCGTTGATTCGGGACACCAACAAGAGACCCAGTACTTC,CSVDSGHQQETQYF
many,TRBV5-1,TRBJ1-1,-,TGCGCCAGCACCCAGGGACAGAACACTGAAGCTTTCTTT,CASTQGQNTEAFF
many,TRBV10-3,TRBJ2-3,-,TGTGCCATCAGGAAAGGGGAAGATACGCAGTATTTT,CAIRKGEDTQYF
few,TRBV10-3,TRBJ2-7,-,TGTGCCATCAGTGAATTGGACAACTCCTACGAGCAGTACTTC,CAISELDNSYEQYF
medium-sized,TRBV9,TRBJ1-1,-,TGTGCCAGCAGCTTCCTCCAACGTACTGAAGCTTTCTTT,CASSFLQRTEAFF
-,TRBV20-1,TRBJ1-6,-,TGCAGTGCTAGAGCAAACGGGAATTCACCCCTCCACTTT,CSARANGNSPLHF